Below are 5 T cell receptor beta chains sequenced from a single sample in a study of neurological immune-mediated disorders. TCRdb re-called the 5' RACE reads through MiXCR, storing one row per CDR3 protein. The data hold 77,000 or so distinct CDR3 sequences, with roughly 9.9% observed a single time. The material sequenced was PBMCs. Every receptor here comes from a man aged 45 to 65 in good health.

This clonotype has at least ten counts. The chain recombines TRBV12-3 or TRBV12-4 with TRBJ1-5; D ambiguous. V was cut by 8 bases and J by 2 bases, with 13 bases left in between. The CDR3 has 14 residues. CDR3 nucleotide sequence: TGTGCCAGCTCTATGGGAGGCCGCAATCAGCCCCAGCATTTT. As protein: CASSMGGRNQPQHF.

Concerning this clonotype: Sequence at one end of the junction differs from germline and may be a read error. The chain uses TRBV12-3 or TRBV12-4 and TRBJ2-2; TRBD2 is a possible D gene (5 bases). The CDR3 runs 14 residues. The CDR3 region is CASTTREATAELFF. CDR3 nucleotide sequence: TGTGCCAGCACCACCCGGGAAGCTACCGCGGAGCTGTTTTTT.

This clonotype was observed many times. The chain employs TRBV6-5 and TRBJ2-7; a weak D match, TRBD1 (5 bases). The CDR3 runs 13 residues. Between the trimmed V and J ends, which lost 6 bases and 10 bases, there was a span of 19 bases. From germline, CDR1 is MNHEY and CDR2 SVGAGI. The CDR3 nucleotides read TGTGCCAGCAGCCCTGGCAGGGCAGTTCCTCAGTACTTC. It yields the protein CASSPGRAVPQYF.

This clonotype was detected ten times or more. The chain has TRBV30 and TRBJ2-2; a possible D gene is TRBD1 (7 bases). The CDR3 consists of 15 residues. Germline loops: CDR1 GTSNPN, CDR2 SVGIG (reference sequence). The CDR3 coding sequence is TGTGCTCATTCAGCGCGGGACAGGAACACCGGGGAGCTGTTTTTT. It yields the protein CAHSARDRNTGELFF.

This clonotype was seen ten or more times. The chain joins TRBV20-1 to TRBJ1-5, with a tentative D call TRBD1 (5 bases). The germline gives CDR1 DFQATT, CDR2 SNEGSKA (reference sequence). Deletions cut 3 bases from V and 4 bases from J, with 16 bases between. This CDR3 has 15 residues. The CDR3 sequence: CSARALSEGNQPQHF. The CDR3 DNA is TGCAGTGCTAGGGCCCTGAGTGAGGGGAATCAGCCCCAGCATTTT.